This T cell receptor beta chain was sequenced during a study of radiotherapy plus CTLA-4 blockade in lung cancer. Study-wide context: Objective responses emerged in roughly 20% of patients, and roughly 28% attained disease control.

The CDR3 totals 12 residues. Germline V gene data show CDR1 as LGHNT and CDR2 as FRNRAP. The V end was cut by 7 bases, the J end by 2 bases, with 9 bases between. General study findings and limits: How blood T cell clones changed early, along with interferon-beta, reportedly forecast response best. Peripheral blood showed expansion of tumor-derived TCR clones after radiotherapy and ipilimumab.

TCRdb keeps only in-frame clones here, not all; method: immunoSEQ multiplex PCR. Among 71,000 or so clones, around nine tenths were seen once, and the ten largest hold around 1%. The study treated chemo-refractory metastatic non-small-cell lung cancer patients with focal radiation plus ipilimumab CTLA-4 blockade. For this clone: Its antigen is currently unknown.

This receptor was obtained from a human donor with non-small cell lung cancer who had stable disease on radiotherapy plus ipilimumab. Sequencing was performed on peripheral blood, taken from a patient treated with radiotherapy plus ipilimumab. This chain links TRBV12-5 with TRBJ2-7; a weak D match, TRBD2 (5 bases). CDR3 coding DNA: TGTGCTAGTGCGGAGGAGGCCTACGAGCAGTACTTC. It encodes CASAEEAYEQYF.